These 15 T cell receptor beta chains share one sample of origin, sequenced in a study of regulatory T cells in long-lasting Graves disease. As to time point: persistent/refractory GD, antithyroid drugs over 5 years with positive TRAb. RNA from PBMCs was the source of the TCR library. Arm-PCR of CDR3 regions and iRepertoire HTBI primers were the basis on which TCR beta libraries were built. TCRdb re-called the multiplex PCR reads through MiXCR, storing one row per CDR3 protein. The sample holds under 450,000 distinct CDR3 sequences, more than 20% seen once. Sequenced here: peripheral blood mononuclear cells (PBMCs), sampled when the disease was refractory, from a patient treated with antithyroid drugs. Every receptor here comes from a woman in her forties with Graves disease.

This clonotype was observed at least ten times. V gene TRBV7-9 combines with J gene TRBJ2-7, with unresolved D. The V end lost 4 bases, the J end lost 6 bases, and 10 bases lay between the germline ends. From germline, CDR1 is SEHNR and CDR2 FQNEAQ (reference sequence). This CDR3 has 12 amino acids. CDR3 bases: TGTGCCAGCAGCTACAAGGGTGGCGAGCAGTACTTC. This sequence encodes CASSYKGGEQYF.

This chain uses TRBV9 with TRBJ2-7, with 9 bases identical to TRBD1. Unmatched junction bases numbered 8, after V lost 4 bases and J lost 0 bases. The CDR3 consists of 16 residues. Germline V gene sequence: CDR1 SGDLS, CDR2 YYNGEE. CDR3 protein: CASSPPGTGNSYEQYF. Here the CDR3 DNA reads TGTGCCAGCAGCCCTCCCGGGACAGGGAACTCCTACGAGCAGTACTTC.

This clonotype has only a few counts. This chain uses TRBV15 with TRBJ2-6; 7 nucleotides agree with TRBD1. The CDR3 has 16 residues. Germline V gene lookup returns CDR1 LNHNV and CDR2 YYDKDF (reference sequence). Trimming cost V 4 bases and J 1 base; bases outside gene matches: 4. CDR3 region: CATSTPTGSGANVLTF. CDR3 coding DNA: TGTGCCACCAGCACTCCGACAGGGTCTGGGGCCAACGTCCTGACTTTC.

Many counts were recorded for this clonotype. This chain links TRBV2 with TRBJ1-5, with no clear D. This CDR3 region has 15 residues. The germline V gene encodes CDR1 SNHLY and CDR2 FYNNEI. V was shortened by 4 bases and J by 0 bases, with 10 bases between the two germline ends. CDR3: CASSAGLYSNQPQHF. CDR3 sequence (DNA): TGTGCCAGCAGTGCGGGGTTATATAGCAATCAGCCCCAGCATTTT. The whole variable domain, remainder taken from reference TRBV2 and TRBJ1-5, is EPEVTQTPSHQVTQMGQEVILRCVPISNHLYFYWYRQILGQKVEFLVSFYNNEISEKSEIFDDQFSVERPDGSNFTLKIRSTKLEDSAMYFCASSAGLYSNQPQHFGDGTRLSIL.

This clonotype was seen ten or more times. This chain's CDR3 is CASSGRMGNQPQHF. Written as DNA, the CDR3 is TGTGCCAGCAGCGGGCGCATGGGCAATCAGCCCCAGCATTTT. The V gene is TRBV28, the J gene TRBJ1-5; D is undetermined. There are 14 residues in the CDR3. Deletions cut 6 bases from V and 2 bases from J, with 11 bases between. Germline CDR1 reads MDHEN; CDR2 reads SYDVKM.

V and J are TRBV10-3 and TRBJ1-1; 10 bases are a match to TRBD1. V lost 5 bases and J lost 4; bases outside the gene matches: 7. CDR3 length: 15 residues. Germline loops: CDR1 ENHRY, CDR2 SYGVKD. The chain's CDR3 is CAISSATGGFTEAFF. Here the CDR3 DNA reads TGTGCCATCAGTTCCGCGACAGGGGGCTTCACTGAAGCTTTCTTT.

This clonotype was counted at least ten times. This chain connects TRBV29-1 to TRBJ2-5, with 9 nucleotides matching TRBD1. Germline V gene data show CDR1 as SQVTM and CDR2 as ANQGSEA. This CDR3 comprises 16 residues. V shed 4 bases, J shed 1 base, and the junction held 10 bases outside the gene matches. The CDR3 loop reads CSVAGGTGLRQETQYF. DNA of the CDR3: TGCAGCGTTGCCGGGGGGACAGGGCTTCGCCAAGAGACCCAGTACTTC. The variable domain in full, completed from reference TRBV29-1 and TRBJ2-5, reads SAVISQKPSRDICQRGTSLTIQCQVDSQVTMMFWYRQQPGQSLTLIATANQGSEATYESGFVIDKFPISRPNLTFSTLTVSNMSPEDSSIYLCSVAGGTGLRQETQYFGPGTRLLVL.

This clonotype was detected many times. The CDR3 sequence: CASSYGTVYGYTF. CDR3 nucleotides: TGTGCCAGCAGTTACGGGACTGTCTATGGCTACACCTTC. This rearrangement joins TRBV6-5 to TRBJ1-2; D possibly corresponds to TRBD1 (5 bases). The CDR3 is 13 amino acids. Germline values: CDR1 MNHEY, CDR2 SVGAGI. V gave up 2 bases and J gave up 4 bases, with 8 bases separating them.

The V and J genes are TRBV12-3 or TRBV12-4 and TRBJ2-7; 7 bases fit TRBD2. The CDR3 consists of 14 residues. The ends lost 4 bases at V and 4 bases at J; junction bases unmatched: 7. The CDR3 reads CASSSWTRSYEQYF. CDR3 DNA: TGTGCCAGCAGTTCCTGGACTAGATCTTACGAGCAGTACTTC.

This clonotype was recorded many times. The chain carries TRBV7-2 and TRBJ2-7; 13 bases map to TRBD2. The J segment lost 3 bases and the V segment lost 4 bases, leaving 3 bases of the junction unmatched. This CDR3 contains 15 residues. Germline V lookup: CDR1 SGHTA, CDR2 FQGNSA. CDR3 nucleotide sequence: TGTGCCAGCAGCTCAGGACTAGCGGGAGTCTACGAGCAGTACTTC. The encoded protein is CASSSGLAGVYEQYF.

Only a few counts were recorded for this clonotype. This chain joins TRBV7-3 and TRBJ2-7; 7 nucleotides agree with TRBD1. Germline V gives CDR1 SGHTA, CDR2 FQGTGA. Trimming took 5 bases from V and 0 from J; bases not matched to a gene: 10. The CDR3 sequence is 16 residues long. The CDR3 reads CASSPLPTGSSYEQYF. CDR3 DNA sequence: TGTGCCAGCAGCCCGCTCCCGACAGGGTCCTCCTACGAGCAGTACTTC.

This clonotype was counted a few times. The chain uses TRBV29-1 and TRBJ2-7; the D call may be TRBD1 or TRBD2 (6 bases each). CDR3 length: 13 residues. Germline values: CDR1 SQVTM, CDR2 ANQGSEA. V was clipped by 2 bases and J by 5 bases, with 13 bases between them. DNA of the CDR3: TGCAGCGTTGAACATGCCGGGGGCCACGAGCAGTACTTC. Amino acid sequence: CSVEHAGGHEQYF.

This rearrangement joins TRBV24-1 to TRBJ2-5; 9 bases are shared with TRBD1. Germline values: CDR1 KGHDR, CDR2 SFDVKD. V trimming: 7 bases; J trimming: 3 bases; junction bases outside the gene matches: 5. The CDR3 is 14 amino acids. In nucleotides, the CDR3 is TGTGCCACCAGAGGACAGGGGTTAAAAGAGACCCAGTACTTC. Its translation is CATRGQGLKETQYF.

This clonotype came up many times. The gene calls are TRBV2 and TRBJ1-5; a weak D match, TRBD1 (5 bases). The CDR3 loop spans 12 amino acids. V dropped 6 bases and J dropped 3 bases, with 6 bases sitting between them. Germline V gene lookup returns CDR1 SNHLY and CDR2 FYNNEI. The CDR3 DNA sequence: TGTGCCAGCAGGGACAACAATCAGCCCCAGCATTTT. It is translated as CASRDNNQPQHF. Filled out from reference TRBV2 and TRBJ1-5, the complete variable domain reads EPEVTQTPSHQVTQMGQEVILRCVPISNHLYFYWYRQILGQKVEFLVSFYNNEISEKSEIFDDQFSVERPDGSNFTLKIRSTKLEDSAMYFCASRDNNQPQHFGDGTRLSIL.

There are a few counts of this clonotype. The chain combines TRBV9 with TRBJ2-7, with D possibly matching TRBD1 (5 bases). The CDR3 is made up of 14 amino acids. V shed 3 bases and J shed 2 bases, with 12 bases lying between them. Germline CDR1 and CDR2: SGDLS and YYNGEE. Written as DNA, the CDR3 is TGTGCCAGCAGCGAGTCCACAGGAGCCTACGAGCAGTACTTC. It yields the protein CASSESTGAYEQYF.